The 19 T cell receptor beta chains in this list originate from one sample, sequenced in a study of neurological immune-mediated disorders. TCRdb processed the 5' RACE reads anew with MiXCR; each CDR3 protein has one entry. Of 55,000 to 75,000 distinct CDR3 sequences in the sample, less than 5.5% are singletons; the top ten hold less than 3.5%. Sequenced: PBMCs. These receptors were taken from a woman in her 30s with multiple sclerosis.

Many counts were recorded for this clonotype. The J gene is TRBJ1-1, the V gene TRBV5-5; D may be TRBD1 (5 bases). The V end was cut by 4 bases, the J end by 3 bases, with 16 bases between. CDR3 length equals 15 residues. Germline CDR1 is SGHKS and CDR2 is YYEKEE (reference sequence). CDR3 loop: CASSPGPGRDTEAFF. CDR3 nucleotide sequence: TGTGCCAGCAGCCCCGGCCCGGGGCGGGACACTGAAGCTTTCTTT.

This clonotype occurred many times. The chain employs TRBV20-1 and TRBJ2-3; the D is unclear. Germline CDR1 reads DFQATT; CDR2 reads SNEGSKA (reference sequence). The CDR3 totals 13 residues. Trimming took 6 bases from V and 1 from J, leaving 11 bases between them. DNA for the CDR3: TGCAGTGCCGTTCACCCGGGCACAGATACGCAGTATTTT. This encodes CSAVHPGTDTQYF.

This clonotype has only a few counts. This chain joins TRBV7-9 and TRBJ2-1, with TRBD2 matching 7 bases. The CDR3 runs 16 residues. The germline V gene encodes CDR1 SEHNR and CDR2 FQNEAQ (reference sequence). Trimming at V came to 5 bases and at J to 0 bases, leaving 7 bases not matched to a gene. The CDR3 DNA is TGTGCCAGCAGCCCTCAAGCGGGGAGCTCCTACAATGAGCAGTTCTTC. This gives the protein CASSPQAGSSYNEQFF.

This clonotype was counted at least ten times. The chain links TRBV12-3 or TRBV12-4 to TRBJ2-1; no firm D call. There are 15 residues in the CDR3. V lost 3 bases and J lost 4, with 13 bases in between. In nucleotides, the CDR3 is TGTGCCAGCAGTTTTCCCCGGACGGAATACAATGAGCAGTTCTTC. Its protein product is CASSFPRTEYNEQFF.

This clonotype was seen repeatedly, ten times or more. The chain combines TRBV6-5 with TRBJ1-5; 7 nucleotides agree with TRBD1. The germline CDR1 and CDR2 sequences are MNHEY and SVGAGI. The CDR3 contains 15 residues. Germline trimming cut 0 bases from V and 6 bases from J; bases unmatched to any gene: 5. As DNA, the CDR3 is TGTGCCAGCAGTTACTCTCGGACAGGAGGTCAGCCCCAGCATTTT. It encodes CASSYSRTGGQPQHF.

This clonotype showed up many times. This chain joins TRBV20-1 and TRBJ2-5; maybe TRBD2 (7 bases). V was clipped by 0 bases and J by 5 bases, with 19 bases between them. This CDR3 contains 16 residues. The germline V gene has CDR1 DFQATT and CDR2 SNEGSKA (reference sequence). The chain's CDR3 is CSARDLKGGGLETQYF. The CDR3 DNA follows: TGCAGTGCTAGAGATCTTAAGGGGGGGGGCCTGGAGACCCAGTACTTC.

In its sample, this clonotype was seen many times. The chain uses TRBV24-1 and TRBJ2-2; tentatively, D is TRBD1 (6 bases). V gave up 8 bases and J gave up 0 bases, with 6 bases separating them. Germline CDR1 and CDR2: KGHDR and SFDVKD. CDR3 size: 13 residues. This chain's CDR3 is CATNRANTGELFF. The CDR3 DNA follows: TGTGCCACCAACAGGGCGAACACCGGGGAGCTGTTTTTT.

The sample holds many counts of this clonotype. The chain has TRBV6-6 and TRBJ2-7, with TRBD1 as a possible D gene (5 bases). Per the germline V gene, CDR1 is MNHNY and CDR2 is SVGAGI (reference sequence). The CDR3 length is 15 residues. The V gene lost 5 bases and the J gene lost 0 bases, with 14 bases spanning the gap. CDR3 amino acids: CASSGLTGSSYEQYF. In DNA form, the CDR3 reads TGTGCCAGCAGTGGCCTAACAGGCAGCTCCTACGAGCAGTACTTC.

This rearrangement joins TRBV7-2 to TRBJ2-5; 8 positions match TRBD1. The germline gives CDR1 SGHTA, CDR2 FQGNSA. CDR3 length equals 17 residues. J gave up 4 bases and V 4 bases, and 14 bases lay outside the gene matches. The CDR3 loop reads CASSSQGVWVFGETQYF. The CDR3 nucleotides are TGTGCCAGCAGCTCACAGGGGGTGTGGGTATTTGGAGAGACCCAGTACTTC.

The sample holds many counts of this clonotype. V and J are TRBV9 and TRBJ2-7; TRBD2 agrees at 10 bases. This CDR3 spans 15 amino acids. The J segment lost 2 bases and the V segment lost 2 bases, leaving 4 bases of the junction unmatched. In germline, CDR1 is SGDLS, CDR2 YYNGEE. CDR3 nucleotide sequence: TGTGCCAGCAGCGTTGGGACTAGCGTCACCTACGAGCAGTACTTC. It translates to CASSVGTSVTYEQYF. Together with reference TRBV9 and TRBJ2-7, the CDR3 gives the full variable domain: DSGVTQTPKHLITATGQRVTLRCSPRSGDLSVYWYQQSLDQGLQFLIQYYNGEERAKGNILERFSAQQFPDLHSELNLSSLELGDSALYFCASSVGTSVTYEQYFGPGTRLTVT.

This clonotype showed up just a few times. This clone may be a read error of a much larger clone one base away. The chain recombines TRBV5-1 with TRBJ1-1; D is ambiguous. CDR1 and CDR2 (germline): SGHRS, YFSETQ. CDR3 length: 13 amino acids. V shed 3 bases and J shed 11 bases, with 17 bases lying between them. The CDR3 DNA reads TGCGCCAGCAGCTCCGGAAAGCCTTTGGAGGCTTTCTTT. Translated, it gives CASSSGKPLEAFF.

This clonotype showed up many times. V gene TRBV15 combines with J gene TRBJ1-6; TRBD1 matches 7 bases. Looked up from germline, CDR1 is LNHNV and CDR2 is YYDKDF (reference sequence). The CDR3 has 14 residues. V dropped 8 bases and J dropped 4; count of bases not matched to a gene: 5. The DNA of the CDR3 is TGTGCCACCGCAGGGGGGGGTTATAATTCACCCCTCCACTTT. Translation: CATAGGGYNSPLHF. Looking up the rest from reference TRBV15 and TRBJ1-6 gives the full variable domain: DAMVIQNPRYQVTQFGKPVTLSCSQTLNHNVMYWYQQKSSQAPKLLFHYYDKDFNNEADTPDNFQSRRPNTSFCFLDIRSPGLGDTAMYLCATAGGGYNSPLHFGNGTRLTVT.

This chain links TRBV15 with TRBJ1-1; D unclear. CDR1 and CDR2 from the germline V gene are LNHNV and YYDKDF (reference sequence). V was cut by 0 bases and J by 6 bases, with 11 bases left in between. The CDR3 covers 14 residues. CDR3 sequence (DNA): TGTGCCACCAGCAGAGATCGAGGCCAACCTGAAGCTTTCTTT. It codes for CATSRDRGQPEAFF.

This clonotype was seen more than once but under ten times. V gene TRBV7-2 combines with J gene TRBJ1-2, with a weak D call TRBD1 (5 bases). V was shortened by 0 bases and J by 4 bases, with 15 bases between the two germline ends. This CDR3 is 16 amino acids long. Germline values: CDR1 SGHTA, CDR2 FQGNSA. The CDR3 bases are TGTGCCAGCAGCTTAGCGCGGGCAGGGATTAGCTATGGCTACACCTTC. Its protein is CASSLARAGISYGYTF.

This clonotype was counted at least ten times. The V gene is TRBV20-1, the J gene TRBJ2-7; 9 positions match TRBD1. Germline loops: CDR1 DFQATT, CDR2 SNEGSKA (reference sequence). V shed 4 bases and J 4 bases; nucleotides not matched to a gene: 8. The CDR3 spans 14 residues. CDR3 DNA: TGCAGTGCTAATTCCGGGACAGGGTTATACGAGCAGTACTTC. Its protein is CSANSGTGLYEQYF.

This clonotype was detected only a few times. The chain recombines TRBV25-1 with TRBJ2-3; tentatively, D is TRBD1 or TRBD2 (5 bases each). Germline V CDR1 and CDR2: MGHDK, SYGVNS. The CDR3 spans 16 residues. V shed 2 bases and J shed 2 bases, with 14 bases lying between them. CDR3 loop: CASSEAGTRYTDTQYF. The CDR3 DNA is TGTGCCAGCAGTGAAGCCGGGACGAGGTACACAGATACGCAGTATTTT.

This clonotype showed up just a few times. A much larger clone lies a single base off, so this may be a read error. The CDR3 here is CSASRRVTYEQYF. The CDR3, as DNA: TGCAGTGCTAGTCGAAGAGTCACCTACGAGCAGTACTTC. This chain uses TRBV20-1 with TRBJ2-7; D call uncertain. The CDR3 totals 13 residues. V lost 3 bases and J lost 2, with 11 bases in between. Germline V lookup: CDR1 DFQATT, CDR2 SNEGSKA (reference sequence).

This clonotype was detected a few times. DNA for the CDR3: TGCAGTGCTAAGGACTTACAAGGGGATGAGCAGTTCTTC. Its translation is CSAKDLQGDEQFF. The chain carries TRBV20-1 and TRBJ2-1, with D possibly being TRBD1 or TRBD2 (5 bases each). The V end lost 4 bases, the J end lost 8 bases, and 15 bases lay between the germline ends. Germline V gene lookup returns CDR1 DFQATT and CDR2 SNEGSKA (reference sequence). The CDR3 contains 13 residues.

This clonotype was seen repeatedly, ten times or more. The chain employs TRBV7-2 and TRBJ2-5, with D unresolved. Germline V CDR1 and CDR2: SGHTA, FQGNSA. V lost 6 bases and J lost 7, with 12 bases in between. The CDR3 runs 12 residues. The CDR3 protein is CASSLTVATQYF. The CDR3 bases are TGTGCCAGCAGTTTAACAGTGGCGACCCAGTACTTC.